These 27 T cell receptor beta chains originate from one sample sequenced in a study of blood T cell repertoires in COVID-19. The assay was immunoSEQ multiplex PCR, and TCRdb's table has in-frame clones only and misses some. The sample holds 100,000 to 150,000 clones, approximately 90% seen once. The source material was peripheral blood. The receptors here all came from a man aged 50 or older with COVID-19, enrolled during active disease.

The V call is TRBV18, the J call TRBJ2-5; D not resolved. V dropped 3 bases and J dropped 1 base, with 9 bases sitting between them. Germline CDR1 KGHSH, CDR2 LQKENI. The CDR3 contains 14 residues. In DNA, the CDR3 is TGTGCCAGCTCACCTGGTGGCACCCAAGAGACCCAGTACTTC. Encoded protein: CASSPGGTQETQYF.

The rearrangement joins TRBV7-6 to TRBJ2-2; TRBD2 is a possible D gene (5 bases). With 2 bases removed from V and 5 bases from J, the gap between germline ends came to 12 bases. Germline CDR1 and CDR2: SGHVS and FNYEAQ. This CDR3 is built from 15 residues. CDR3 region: CASSLMSGETGELFF. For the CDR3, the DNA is TGTGCCAGCAGCTTAATGTCTGGGGAGACCGGGGAGCTGTTTTTT. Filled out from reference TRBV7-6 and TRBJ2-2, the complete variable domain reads GAGVSQSPRYKVTKRGQDVALRCDPISGHVSLYWYRQALGQGPEFLTYFNYEAQQDKSGLPNDRFSAERPEGSISTLTIQRTEQRDSAMYRCASSLMSGETGELFFGEGSRLTVL.

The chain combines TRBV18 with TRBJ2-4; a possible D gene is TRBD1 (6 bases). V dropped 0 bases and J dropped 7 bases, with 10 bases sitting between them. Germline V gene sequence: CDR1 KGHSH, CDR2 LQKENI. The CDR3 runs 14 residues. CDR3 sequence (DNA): TGTGCCAGCTCACCACCCCGCACAGGGAACATTCAGTACTTC. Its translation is CASSPPRTGNIQYF.

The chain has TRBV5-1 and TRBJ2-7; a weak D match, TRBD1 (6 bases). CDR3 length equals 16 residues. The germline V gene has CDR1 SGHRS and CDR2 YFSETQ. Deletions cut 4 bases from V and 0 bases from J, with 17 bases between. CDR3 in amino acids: CASSPQGHSSSYEQYF. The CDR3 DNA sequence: TGCGCCAGCAGCCCTCAGGGGCATTCGAGCTCCTACGAGCAGTACTTC.

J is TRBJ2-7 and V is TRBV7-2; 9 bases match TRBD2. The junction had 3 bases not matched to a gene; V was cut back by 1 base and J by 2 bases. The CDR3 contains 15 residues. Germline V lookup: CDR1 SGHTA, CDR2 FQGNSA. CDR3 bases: TGTGCCAGCAGCTTAGGTAGCGGGAGTACCTACGAGCAGTACTTC. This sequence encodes CASSLGSGSTYEQYF. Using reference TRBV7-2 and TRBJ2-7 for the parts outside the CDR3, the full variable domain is GAGVSQSPSNKVTEKGKDVELRCDPISGHTALYWYRQSLGQGLEFLIYFQGNSAPDKSGLPSDRFSAERTGGSVSTLTIQRTQQEDSAVYLCASSLGSGSTYEQYFGPGTRLTVT.

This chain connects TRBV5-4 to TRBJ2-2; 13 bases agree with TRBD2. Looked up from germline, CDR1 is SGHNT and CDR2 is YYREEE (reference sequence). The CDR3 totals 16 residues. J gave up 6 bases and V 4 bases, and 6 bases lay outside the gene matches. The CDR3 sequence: CASSAGLAGDSGELFF. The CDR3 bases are TGTGCCAGCAGCGCCGGACTAGCGGGAGACTCCGGGGAGCTGTTTTTT.

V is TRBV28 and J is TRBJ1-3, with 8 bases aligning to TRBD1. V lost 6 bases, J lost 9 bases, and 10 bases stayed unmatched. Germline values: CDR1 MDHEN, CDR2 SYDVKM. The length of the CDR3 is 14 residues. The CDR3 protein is CASSRTGGRGTIYF. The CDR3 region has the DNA TGTGCCAGCAGCCGAACAGGGGGGAGGGGCACCATATATTTT. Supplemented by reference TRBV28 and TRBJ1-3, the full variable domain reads DVKVTQSSRYLVKRTGEKVFLECVQDMDHENMFWYRQDPGLGLRLIYFSYDVKMKEKGDIPEGYSVSREKKERFSLILESASTNQTSMYLCASSRTGGRGTIYFGEGSWLTVV.

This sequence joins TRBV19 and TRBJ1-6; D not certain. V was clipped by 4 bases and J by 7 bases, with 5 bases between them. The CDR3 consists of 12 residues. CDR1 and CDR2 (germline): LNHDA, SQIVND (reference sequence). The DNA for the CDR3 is TGTGCCAGTAGTACCGGGAATTCACCCCTCCACTTT. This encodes CASSTGNSPLHF.

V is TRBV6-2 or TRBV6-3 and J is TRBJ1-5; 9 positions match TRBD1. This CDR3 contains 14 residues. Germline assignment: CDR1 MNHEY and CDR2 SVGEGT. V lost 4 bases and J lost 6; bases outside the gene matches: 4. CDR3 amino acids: CASSLQGAAQPQHF. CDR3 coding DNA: TGTGCCAGCAGTTTACAGGGGGCCGCTCAGCCCCAGCATTTT.

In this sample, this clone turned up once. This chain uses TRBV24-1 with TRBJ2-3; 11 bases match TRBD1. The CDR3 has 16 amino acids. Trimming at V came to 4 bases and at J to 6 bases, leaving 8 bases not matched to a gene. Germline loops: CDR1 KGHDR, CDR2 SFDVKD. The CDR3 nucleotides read TGTGCCACCAGTGACCCCGGGGACAGGGGGGGTGATACGCAGTATTTT. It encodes CATSDPGDRGGDTQYF.

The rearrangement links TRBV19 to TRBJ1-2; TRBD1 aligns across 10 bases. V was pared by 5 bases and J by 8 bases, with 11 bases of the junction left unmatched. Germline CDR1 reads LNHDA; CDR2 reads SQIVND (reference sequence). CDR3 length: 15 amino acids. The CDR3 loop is CASSFTSGTGVGYTF. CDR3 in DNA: TGTGCCAGTAGTTTCACCTCCGGGACAGGGGTAGGCTACACCTTC.

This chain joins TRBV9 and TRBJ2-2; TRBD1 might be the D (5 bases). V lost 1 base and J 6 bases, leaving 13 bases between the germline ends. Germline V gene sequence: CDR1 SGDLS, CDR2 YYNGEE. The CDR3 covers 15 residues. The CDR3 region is CASSVISGSAGELFF. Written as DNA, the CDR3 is TGTGCCAGCAGCGTAATTTCAGGGTCAGCCGGGGAGCTGTTTTTT.

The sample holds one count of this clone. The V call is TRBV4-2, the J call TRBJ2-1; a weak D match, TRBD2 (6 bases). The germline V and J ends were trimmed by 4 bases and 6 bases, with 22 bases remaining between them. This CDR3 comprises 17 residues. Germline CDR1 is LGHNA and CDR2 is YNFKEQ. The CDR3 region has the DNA TGTGCCAGCAGCCGTCCTGGAGGGTCGGGTCACAGCAATGAGCAGTTCTTC. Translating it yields CASSRPGGSGHSNEQFF.

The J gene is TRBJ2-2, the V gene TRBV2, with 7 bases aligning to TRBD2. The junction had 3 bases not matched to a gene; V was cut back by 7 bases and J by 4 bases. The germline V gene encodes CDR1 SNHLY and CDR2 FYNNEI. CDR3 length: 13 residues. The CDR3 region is CASKREGTGELFF. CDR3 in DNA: TGTGCCAGCAAGAGGGAGGGCACCGGGGAGCTGTTTTTT. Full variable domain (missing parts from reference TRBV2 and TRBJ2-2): EPEVTQTPSHQVTQMGQEVILRCVPISNHLYFYWYRQILGQKVEFLVSFYNNEISEKSEIFDDQFSVERPDGSNFTLKIRSTKLEDSAMYFCASKREGTGELFFGEGSRLTVL.

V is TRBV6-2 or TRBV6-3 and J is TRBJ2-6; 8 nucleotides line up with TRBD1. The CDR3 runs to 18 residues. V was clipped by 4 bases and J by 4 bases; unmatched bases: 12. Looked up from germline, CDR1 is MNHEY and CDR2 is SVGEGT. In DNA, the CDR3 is TGTGCCAGCAGTTCGCAGGGGGCGCGAATCCCCGGGGCCAACGTCCTGACTTTC. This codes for CASSSQGARIPGANVLTF.

In DNA, the CDR3 is TGCGCCAGCAGCCCGGACAGGGGTGGTACTGAAGCTTTCTTT. This encodes CASSPDRGGTEAFF. The chain combines TRBV5-1 with TRBJ1-1; TRBD1 matches at 9 bases. Trimming cost V 4 bases and J 5 bases; bases outside gene matches: 6. Per germline, CDR1 SGHRS and CDR2 YFSETQ. This CDR3 contains 14 residues.

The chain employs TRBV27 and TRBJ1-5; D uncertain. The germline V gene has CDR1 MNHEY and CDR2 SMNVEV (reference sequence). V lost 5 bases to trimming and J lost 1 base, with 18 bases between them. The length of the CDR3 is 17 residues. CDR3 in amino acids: CASSPLIWAQSNQPQHF. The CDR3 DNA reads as TGTGCCAGCAGTCCCTTGATTTGGGCGCAAAGCAATCAGCCCCAGCATTTT.

This CDR3 is CASTEMNRGEQFF. The CDR3 DNA reads as TGTGCCAGTACGGAAATGAACAGGGGTGAGCAGTTCTTC. The genes are TRBV19 and TRBJ2-1, with 7 positions matching TRBD1. J was trimmed by 9 bases and V by 7 bases; bases with no gene match: 9. The CDR3 runs 13 residues. Germline V CDR1 and CDR2: LNHDA, SQIVND (reference sequence).

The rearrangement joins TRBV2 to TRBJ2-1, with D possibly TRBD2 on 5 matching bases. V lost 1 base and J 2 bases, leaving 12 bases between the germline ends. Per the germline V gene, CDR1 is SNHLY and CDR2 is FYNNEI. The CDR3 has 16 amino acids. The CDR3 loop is CASSEEGLATYNEQFF. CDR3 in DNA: TGTGCCAGCAGTGAAGAAGGGTTAGCGACCTACAATGAGCAGTTCTTC.

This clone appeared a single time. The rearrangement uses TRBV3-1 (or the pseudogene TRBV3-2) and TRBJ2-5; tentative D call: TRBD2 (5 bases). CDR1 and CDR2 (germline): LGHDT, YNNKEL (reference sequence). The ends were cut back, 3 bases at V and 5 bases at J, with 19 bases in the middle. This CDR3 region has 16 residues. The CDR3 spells CASSHLSGSGWETQYF. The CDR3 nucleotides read TGTGCCAGCAGCCACTTGTCGGGATCCGGGTGGGAGACCCAGTACTTC.

The CDR3 reads CASSSETSGAKNIQYF. As DNA, the CDR3 is TGTGCCAGCAGCTCCGAGACTAGCGGGGCCAAAAACATTCAGTACTTC. The genes are TRBV7-7 and TRBJ2-4, with TRBD2 matching 10 bases. Germline V gene data show CDR1 as SSHAT and CDR2 as FNYEAQ (reference sequence). The CDR3 runs to 16 residues. The V segment lost 4 bases and the J segment 1 base; nucleotides outside the gene matches: 4.

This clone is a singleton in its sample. This CDR3 reads CAISPSGRDTGELFF. As DNA, the CDR3 is TGTGCCATCAGTCCTAGCGGGAGAGACACCGGGGAGCTGTTTTTT. The chain combines TRBV10-3 with TRBJ2-2, with 10 nucleotides matching TRBD2. The CDR3 is 15 residues long. Looked up from germline, CDR1 is ENHRY and CDR2 is SYGVKD. V shed 5 bases, J shed 3 bases, and the junction held 3 bases outside the gene matches.

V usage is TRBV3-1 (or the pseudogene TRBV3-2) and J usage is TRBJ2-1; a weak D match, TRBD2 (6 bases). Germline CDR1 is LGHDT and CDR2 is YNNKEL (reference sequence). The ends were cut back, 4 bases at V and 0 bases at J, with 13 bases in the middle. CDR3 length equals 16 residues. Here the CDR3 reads CASSPPRGLSYNEQFF. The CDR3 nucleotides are TGTGCCAGCAGCCCGCCACGGGGACTCTCCTACAATGAGCAGTTCTTC.

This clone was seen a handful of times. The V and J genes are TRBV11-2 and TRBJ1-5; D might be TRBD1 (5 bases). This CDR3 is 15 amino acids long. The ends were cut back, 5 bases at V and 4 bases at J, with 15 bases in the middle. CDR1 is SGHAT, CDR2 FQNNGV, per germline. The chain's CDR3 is CASSRGPQENQPQHF. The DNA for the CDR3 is TGTGCCAGCAGCCGAGGACCACAGGAAAATCAGCCCCAGCATTTT.

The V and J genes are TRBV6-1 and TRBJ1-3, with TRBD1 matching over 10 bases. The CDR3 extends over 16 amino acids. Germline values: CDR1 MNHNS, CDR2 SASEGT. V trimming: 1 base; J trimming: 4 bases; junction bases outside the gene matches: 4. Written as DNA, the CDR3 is TGTGCCAGCAGTGAAGGCAGACAGGGGGCAGGAAACACCATATATTTT. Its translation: CASSEGRQGAGNTIYF.

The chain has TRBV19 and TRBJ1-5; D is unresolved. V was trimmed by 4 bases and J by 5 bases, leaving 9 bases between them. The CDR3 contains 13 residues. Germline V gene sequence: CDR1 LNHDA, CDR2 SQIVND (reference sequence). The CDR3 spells CASSRARDQPQHF. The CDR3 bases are TGTGCCAGTAGTAGAGCCCGTGATCAGCCCCAGCATTTT.

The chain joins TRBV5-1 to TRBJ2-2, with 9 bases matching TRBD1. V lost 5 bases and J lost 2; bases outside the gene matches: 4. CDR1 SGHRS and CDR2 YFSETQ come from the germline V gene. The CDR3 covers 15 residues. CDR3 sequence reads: CASRVQGANTGELFF. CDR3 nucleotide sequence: TGCGCCAGCAGGGTACAGGGGGCAAACACCGGGGAGCTGTTTTTT.